Below are 15 T cell receptor beta chains sequenced from a single sample in a study of shared clonotypes between healthy human individuals. Sequencing was performed with immunoSEQ multiplex PCR; in TCRdb, only in-frame clones are kept and a portion is missing. The sample shows 2 million to 2.5 million clones, over 85% of them seen only once. CD8 cells classed as naive were CD45RO-negative and positively selected for CCR7, excluding terminally differentiated effector memory CD45RA+ cells. Material: naive CD8+ T cells sorted from blood. These receptors all come from a man younger than 35 in good health.

The V gene is TRBV6-1, the J gene TRBJ2-2; D may be TRBD2 (6 bases). The germline V and J ends were trimmed by 4 bases and 4 bases, with 16 bases remaining between them. This CDR3 has 16 residues. The germline gives CDR1 MNHNS, CDR2 SASEGT. The CDR3 DNA follows: TGTGCCAGCAGTGCCTTTTCGGGAGCTGGCACCGGGGAGCTGTTTTTT. This encodes CASSAFSGAGTGELFF.

The chain carries TRBV2 and TRBJ2-1; 9 bases align to TRBD1. The CDR3 is 15 residues long. Per the germline V gene, CDR1 is SNHLY and CDR2 is FYNNEI. V lost 7 bases and J lost 6; bases outside the gene matches: 10. DNA for the CDR3: TGTGCCAGCAACCAAAGACAGGGGGTAAGCAATGAGCAGTTCTTC. It yields the protein CASNQRQGVSNEQFF.

The chain links TRBV4-3 to TRBJ2-7, with TRBD2 matching 7 bases. Germline loops: CDR1 LGHNA, CDR2 YSLEER. V was clipped by 0 bases and J by 0 bases; unmatched bases: 5. The CDR3 totals 16 residues. The CDR3 loop reads CASSQDTSASSYEQYF. The CDR3 nucleotides read TGCGCCAGCAGCCAAGATACTAGCGCGAGCTCCTACGAGCAGTACTTC.

The DNA of the CDR3 is TGTGCCAGCAGTGAAAACGACAGGGTGGCGGTCAATGAGCAGTTCTTC. Translating gives CASSENDRVAVNEQFF. The V and J genes are TRBV6-1 and TRBJ2-1, with TRBD1 matching over 7 bases. The germline gives CDR1 MNHNS, CDR2 SASEGT. With V trimmed by 2 bases and J by 6 bases, 10 bases remained unmatched. The CDR3 is made up of 16 amino acids.

This clone has only one observation. The chain employs TRBV7-6 and TRBJ2-7, with D maybe TRBD1 (6 bases). Germline CDR1 and CDR2: SGHVS and FNYEAQ. The CDR3 runs 14 residues. V dropped 4 bases and J dropped 2 bases, with 12 bases sitting between them. CDR3 DNA sequence: TGTGCCAGCAGCTCCCGGGACATAACCTACGAGCAGTACTTC. Translation: CASSSRDITYEQYF.

This clone was detected only once. V usage is TRBV6-6 and J usage is TRBJ1-2; 8 nucleotides agree with TRBD1. J gave up 7 bases and V 6 bases, and 4 bases lay outside the gene matches. This CDR3 is built from 12 residues. CDR1 and CDR2 from the germline V gene are MNHNY and SVGAGI (reference sequence). In DNA form, the CDR3 reads TGTGCCAGCAGCCAGGGGGCGGTTGGCTACACCTTC. Encoded protein: CASSQGAVGYTF.

This chain connects TRBV12-5 to TRBJ2-7; D gene uncertain. This CDR3 has 12 amino acids. Germline-derived CDR1 and CDR2 are LGHNT and FRNRAP. V lost 5 bases and J 2 bases, leaving 7 bases between the germline ends. CDR3 residues: CASGLGTYEQYF. As DNA, the CDR3 is TGTGCTAGTGGTCTCGGAACCTACGAGCAGTACTTC.

This chain joins TRBV4-1 and TRBJ1-2; D ambiguous. CDR3 length: 12 amino acids. Trimming removed 0 bases at V and 5 bases at J, with 4 bases between. Looked up from germline, CDR1 is MGHRA and CDR2 is YSYEKL. CDR3 nucleotides: TGCGCCAGCAGCCAAGACCCGTATGGCTACACCTTC. Translation gives CASSQDPYGYTF.

The CDR3 spells CASSGTSGGLGVSTDTQYF. CDR3 nucleotide sequence: TGTGCCAGCAGTGGGACTAGCGGGGGGCTAGGAGTCAGCACAGATACGCAGTATTTT. The gene calls are TRBV6-1 and TRBJ2-3, with TRBD2 matching 14 bases. Germline CDR1 reads MNHNS; CDR2 reads SASEGT. V dropped 4 bases and J dropped 0; count of bases not matched to a gene: 9. This CDR3 has 19 residues.

This clone showed up just a few times. The genes are TRBV7-9 and TRBJ1-6, with 7 bases lining up with TRBD1. This CDR3 region has 15 residues. Germline assignment: CDR1 SEHNR and CDR2 FQNEAQ (reference sequence). With 5 bases clipped from V and 10 bases from J, the junction kept 11 bases outside the gene matches. In nucleotides, the CDR3 is TGTGCCAGCAGCCCTTCCGACAGGGTAAACTCACCCCTCCACTTT. It encodes CASSPSDRVNSPLHF.

The rearrangement uses TRBV27 and TRBJ2-1; D remains ambiguous. Looked up from germline, CDR1 is MNHEY and CDR2 is SMNVEV (reference sequence). V was cut by 5 bases and J by 3 bases, with 14 bases left in between. CDR3 length equals 15 residues. The CDR3 nucleotides are TGTGCCAGCAGTGGGGTAGGGCCCGGCTACAATGAGCAGTTCTTC. It yields the protein CASSGVGPGYNEQFF.

The V call is TRBV10-2, the J call TRBJ1-4, with 8 bases identical to TRBD1. Germline CDR1 and CDR2: WSHSY and SAAADI. This CDR3 is 18 amino acids long. The V segment lost 3 bases and the J segment 7 bases; nucleotides outside the gene matches: 16. The chain's CDR3 is CASSDLSGQDTVGEKLFF. As DNA, the CDR3 is TGCGCCAGCAGTGATTTGTCGGGACAGGACACCGTCGGTGAAAAACTGTTTTTT.

The chain has TRBV7-9 and TRBJ1-1; the D is unclear. This CDR3 contains 14 residues. Germline assignment: CDR1 SEHNR and CDR2 FQNEAQ (reference sequence). The germline V and J ends were trimmed by 1 base and 8 bases, with 14 bases remaining between them. CDR3 sequence (DNA): TGTGCCAGCAGCTTAGTGGGCGGATCCGAAGAAGCTTTCTTT. It translates to CASSLVGGSEEAFF.

This clone was picked up one time. V usage is TRBV11-2 and J usage is TRBJ2-5; TRBD2 matches 12 bases. CDR3 size: 18 residues. CDR1 is SGHAT, CDR2 FQNNGV, per germline. V lost 0 bases, J lost 0 bases, and 5 bases stayed unmatched. CDR3 amino acids: CASSLDSLAGGYQETQYF. CDR3 nucleotides: TGTGCCAGCAGCTTAGATTCACTAGCGGGGGGATACCAAGAGACCCAGTACTTC.

The chain uses TRBV5-6 and TRBJ1-4; weak D call: TRBD1 (6 bases). The CDR3 is 15 amino acids. Trimming took off 4 bases at V and 4 bases at J, with 14 bases between the two ends. Germline V gene sequence: CDR1 SGHDT, CDR2 YYEEEE. The CDR3 sequence is CASSQVQGFNEKLFF. The CDR3 nucleotides are TGTGCCAGCAGCCAGGTACAGGGCTTTAATGAAAAACTGTTTTTT.